This T cell receptor beta chain was identified during a study of T cells in Graves' hyperthyroidism and ophthalmopathy. About the research overall: Prior to any treatment, at the point of initial diagnosis, peripheral blood was collected. Study-wide points: Using 13 V-J features, a model discriminated ophthalmopathy from stable hyperthyroidism. In blood, most of the thyroid clonotypes expanded above 0.001 were also present.

The study defined stable Graves' hyperthyroidism as no ophthalmopathy progression within 18 months. A remark on this clonotype: Its antigen is not identified.

The TCR beta CDR3 regions underwent amplification using RNA transcripts as the source. Primed by the HTBI set, a first-round RT-PCR was run on the TCR CDR3. TCRdb re-called the multiplex PCR reads with MiXCR, one entry per CDR3 protein. The table has 550,000 to 600,000 distinct CDR3 sequences, over 15% seen once. This CDR3 is built from 17 residues. Germline V gene lookup returns CDR1 SGHNT and CDR2 YENEEA. The V end lost 0 bases, the J end lost 5 bases, and 16 bases lay between the germline ends. Sequencing input: blood. The clonotype was recovered from a woman younger than 30 with Graves' hyperthyroidism. The rearrangement uses TRBV11-3 and TRBJ2-2, with TRBD2 as a possible D gene (6 bases). The CDR3 loop is CASSLEWAGRRTGELFF. The CDR3 DNA sequence: TGTGCCAGCAGCTTAGAATGGGCCGGGAGACGGACCGGGGAGCTGTTTTTT.